This T cell receptor (beta chain) is from a study of OX40 agonist ivuxolimab in advanced cancers. Patients who had autoimmune disease history or got systemic immunosuppression were left out. Germline V gene lookup returns CDR1 WSHSY and CDR2 SAAADI. The CDR3 totals 14 residues. V lost 3 bases, J lost 11 bases, and 12 bases stayed unmatched. Measured with immunoSEQ multiplex PCR; TCRdb has only the in-frame clones, and not every one. The sample has about 93,000 clones; 90% to 95% are singletons. The sequencing here drew on CD4+ or CD8+ T cells sorted from blood, taken in a trial of the OX40 agonist ivuxolimab. This chain uses TRBV10-2 with TRBJ2-5; 7 bases map to TRBD2. This clonotype was sampled from an adult with an advanced solid tumor such as melanoma, head and neck, liver or kidney cancer. CDR3 sequence: CASSERGGDRPQYF. Written as DNA, the CDR3 is TGCGCCAGCAGTGAACGGGGAGGGGATCGGCCGCAGTACTTC.